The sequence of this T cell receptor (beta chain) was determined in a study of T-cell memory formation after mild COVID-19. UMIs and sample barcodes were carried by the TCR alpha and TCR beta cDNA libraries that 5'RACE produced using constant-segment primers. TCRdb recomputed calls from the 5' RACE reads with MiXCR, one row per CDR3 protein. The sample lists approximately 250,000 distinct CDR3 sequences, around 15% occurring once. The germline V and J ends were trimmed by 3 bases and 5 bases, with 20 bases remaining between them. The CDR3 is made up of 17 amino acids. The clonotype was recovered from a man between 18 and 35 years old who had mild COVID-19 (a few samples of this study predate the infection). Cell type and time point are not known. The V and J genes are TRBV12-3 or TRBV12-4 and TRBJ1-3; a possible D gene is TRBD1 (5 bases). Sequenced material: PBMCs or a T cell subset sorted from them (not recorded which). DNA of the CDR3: TGTGCCAGCAGTTTGGCCCCGGGGGGGGGAATTCGAAACACCATATATTTT. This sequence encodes CASSLAPGGGIRNTIYF.